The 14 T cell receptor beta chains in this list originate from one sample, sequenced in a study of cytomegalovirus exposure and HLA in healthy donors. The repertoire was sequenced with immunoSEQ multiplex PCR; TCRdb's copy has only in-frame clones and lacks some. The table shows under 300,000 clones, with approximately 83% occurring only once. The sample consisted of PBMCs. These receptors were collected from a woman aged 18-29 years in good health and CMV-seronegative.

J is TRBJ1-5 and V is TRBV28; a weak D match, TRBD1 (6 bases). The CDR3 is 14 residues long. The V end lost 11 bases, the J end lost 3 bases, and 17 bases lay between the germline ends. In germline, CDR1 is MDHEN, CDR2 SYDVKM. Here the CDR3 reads CASRGASNNQPQHF. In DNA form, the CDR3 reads TGTGCCTCCAGGGGTGCTAGCAACAATCAGCCCCAGCATTTT.

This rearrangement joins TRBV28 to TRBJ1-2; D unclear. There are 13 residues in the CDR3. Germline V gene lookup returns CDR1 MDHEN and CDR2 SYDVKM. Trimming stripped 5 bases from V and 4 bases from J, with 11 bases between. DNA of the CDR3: TGTGCCAGCAGTCCCCCCCACACCTATGGCTACACCTTC. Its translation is CASSPPHTYGYTF.

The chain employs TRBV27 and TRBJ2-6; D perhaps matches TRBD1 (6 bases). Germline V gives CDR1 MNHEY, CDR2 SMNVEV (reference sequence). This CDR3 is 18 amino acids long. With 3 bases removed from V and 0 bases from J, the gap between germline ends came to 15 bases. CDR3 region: CASSFSRGRSSGANVLTF. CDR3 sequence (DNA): TGTGCCAGCAGTTTTAGCAGGGGACGAAGCTCTGGGGCCAACGTCCTGACTTTC. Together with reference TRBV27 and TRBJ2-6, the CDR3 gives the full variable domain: EAQVTQNPRYLITVTGKKLTVTCSQNMNHEYMSWYRQDPGLGLRQIYYSMNVEVTDKGDVPEGYKVSRKEKRNFPLILESPSPNQTSLYFCASSFSRGRSSGANVLTFGAGSRLTVL.

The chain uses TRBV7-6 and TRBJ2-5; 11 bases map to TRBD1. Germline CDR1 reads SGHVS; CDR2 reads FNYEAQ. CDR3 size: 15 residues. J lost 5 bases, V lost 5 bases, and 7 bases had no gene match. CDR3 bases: TGTGCCAGCAGCGGTGGACAGGGGGCTTATGAGACCCAGTACTTC. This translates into CASSGGQGAYETQYF.

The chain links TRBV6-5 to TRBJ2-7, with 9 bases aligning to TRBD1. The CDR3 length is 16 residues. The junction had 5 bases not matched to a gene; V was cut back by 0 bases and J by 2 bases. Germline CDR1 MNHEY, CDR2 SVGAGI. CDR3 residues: CASSYSGQGIPYEQYF. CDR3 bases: TGTGCCAGCAGTTACTCGGGACAGGGTATACCCTACGAGCAGTACTTC.

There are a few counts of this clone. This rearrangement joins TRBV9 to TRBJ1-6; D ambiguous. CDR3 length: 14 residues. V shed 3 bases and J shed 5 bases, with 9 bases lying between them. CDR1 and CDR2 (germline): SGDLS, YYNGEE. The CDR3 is CASSGRSNNSPLHF. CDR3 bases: TGTGCCAGCAGCGGGCGGTCCAATAATTCACCCCTCCACTTT.

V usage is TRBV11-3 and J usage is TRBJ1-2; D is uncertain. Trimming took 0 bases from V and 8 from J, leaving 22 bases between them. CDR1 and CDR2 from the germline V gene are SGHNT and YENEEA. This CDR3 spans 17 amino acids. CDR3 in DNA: TGTGCCAGCAGCTTAGAGGAGGACTCGAGCGCTTCTAGGGGCTACACCTTC. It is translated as CASSLEEDSSASRGYTF.

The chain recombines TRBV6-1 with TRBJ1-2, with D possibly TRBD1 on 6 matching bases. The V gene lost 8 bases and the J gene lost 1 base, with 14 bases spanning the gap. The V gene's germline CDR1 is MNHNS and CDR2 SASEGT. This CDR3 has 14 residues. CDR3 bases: TGTGCCAGCTTACGTACGGACAGTAACTATGGCTACACCTTC. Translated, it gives CASLRTDSNYGYTF.

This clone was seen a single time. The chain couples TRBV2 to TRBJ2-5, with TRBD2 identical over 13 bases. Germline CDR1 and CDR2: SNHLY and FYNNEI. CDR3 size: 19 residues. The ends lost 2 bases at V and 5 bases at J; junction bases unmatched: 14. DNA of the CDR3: TGTGCCAGCAGTGAACCAGGACGTGGGACTAGCGGGATTATGGAGACCCAGTACTTC. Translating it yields CASSEPGRGTSGIMETQYF.

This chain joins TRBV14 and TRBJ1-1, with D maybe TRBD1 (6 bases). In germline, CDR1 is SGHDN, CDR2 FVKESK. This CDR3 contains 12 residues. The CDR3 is CNPRGADTEAFF. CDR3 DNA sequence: TGTAACCCCAGGGGCGCAGACACTGAAGCTTTCTTT.

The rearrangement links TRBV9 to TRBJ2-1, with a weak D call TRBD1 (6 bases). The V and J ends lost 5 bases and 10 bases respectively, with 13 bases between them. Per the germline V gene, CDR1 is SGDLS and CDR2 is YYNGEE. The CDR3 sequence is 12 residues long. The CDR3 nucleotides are TGTGCCAGCAGAAACCCCGGGACAGAGCAGTTCTTC. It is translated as CASRNPGTEQFF.

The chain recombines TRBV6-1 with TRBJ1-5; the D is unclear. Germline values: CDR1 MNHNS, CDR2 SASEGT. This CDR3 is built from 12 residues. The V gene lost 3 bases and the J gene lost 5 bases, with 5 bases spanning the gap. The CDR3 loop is CASSDSDQPQHF. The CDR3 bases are TGTGCCAGCAGTGACAGTGATCAGCCCCAGCATTTT.

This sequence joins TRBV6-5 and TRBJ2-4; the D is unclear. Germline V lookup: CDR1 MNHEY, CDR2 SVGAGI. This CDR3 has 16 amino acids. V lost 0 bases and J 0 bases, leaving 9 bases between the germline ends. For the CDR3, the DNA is TGTGCCAGCAGTTACTCGATGGTACTAGCCAAAAACATTCAGTACTTC. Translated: CASSYSMVLAKNIQYF.

This chain's CDR3 is CASSLELGQSNTEAFF. In nucleotides, the CDR3 is TGTGCCAGCAGCTTGGAATTGGGACAGTCGAACACTGAAGCTTTCTTT. The chain combines TRBV7-6 with TRBJ1-1, with 7 nucleotides matching TRBD1. With V trimmed by 3 bases and J by 1 base, 8 bases remained unmatched. The CDR3 runs 16 residues. Per the germline V gene, CDR1 is SGHVS and CDR2 is FNYEAQ. Full variable domain (outside the CDR3, taken from reference TRBV7-6 and TRBJ1-1): GAGVSQSPRYKVTKRGQDVALRCDPISGHVSLYWYRQALGQGPEFLTYFNYEAQQDKSGLPNDRFSAERPEGSISTLTIQRTEQRDSAMYRCASSLELGQSNTEAFFGQGTRLTVV.